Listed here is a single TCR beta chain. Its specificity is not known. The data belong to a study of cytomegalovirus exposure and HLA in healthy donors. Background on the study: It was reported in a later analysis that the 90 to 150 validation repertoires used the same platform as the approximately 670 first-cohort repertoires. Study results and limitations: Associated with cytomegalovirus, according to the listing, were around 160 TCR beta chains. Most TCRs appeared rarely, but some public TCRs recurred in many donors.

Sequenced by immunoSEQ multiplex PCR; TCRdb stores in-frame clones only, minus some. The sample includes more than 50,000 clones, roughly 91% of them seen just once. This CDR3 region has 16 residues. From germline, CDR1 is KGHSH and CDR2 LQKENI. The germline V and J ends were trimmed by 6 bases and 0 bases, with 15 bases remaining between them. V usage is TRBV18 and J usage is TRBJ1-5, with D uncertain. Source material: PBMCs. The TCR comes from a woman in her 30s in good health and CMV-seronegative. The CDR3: CASSQRPGDSNQPQHF. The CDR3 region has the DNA TGTGCCAGCTCGCAGAGACCCGGGGATAGCAATCAGCCCCAGCATTTT. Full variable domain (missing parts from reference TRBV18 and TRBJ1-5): NAGVMQNPRHLVRRRGQEARLRCSPMKGHSHVYWYRQLPEEGLKFMVYLQKENIIDESGMPKERFSAEFPKEGPSILRIQQVVRGDSAAYFCASSQRPGDSNQPQHFGDGTRLSIL.